The rows below give T cell receptor beta chains drawn from one sample of a study of T cell responses to AZD1222 COVID-19 vaccine. TCRdb's copy holds only in-frame clones and misses some; the assay was immunoSEQ multiplex PCR. The repertoire holds 95,000 or so clones, with roughly 89% as singletons. Sequencing was performed on peripheral blood, taken on day 0 of AZD1222 vaccination. The receptors shown here come from an adult in good health. CDR3s include the opening cysteine and the closing phenylalanine or tryptophan. A D gene is named only where the DNA matches it firmly. Expanded clones are given a class, and other clones once, few, many or no size at all.

V	J	size	D	DNA	CDR3
TRBV10-1	TRBJ1-4	.	.	TGCGCCACCTCGGGGGTCCGCTCAATGATTTTCTTT	CATSGVRSMIFF
TRBV2	TRBJ1-2	.	.	TGTGCCAGCAGTGAAACAGGGAATGGCTACACCTTC	CASSETGNGYTF
TRBV4-1	TRBJ2-5	.	TRBD2	TGCGCCAGCAGCCAAGAGTCGGGGGGAGGAGAGACCCAGTACTTC	CASSQESGGGETQYF
TRBV15	TRBJ2-7	.	.	TGTGCCACCAGCAGACCAACCACGGGGTCACACGAGCAGTACTTC	CATSRPTTGSHEQYF
TRBV19	TRBJ1-2	.	.	TGTGCCAGTACTTCGTTTGGGGGGGCCCATGGCTACACCTTC	CASTSFGGAHGYTF
TRBV11-2	TRBJ1-4	once	.	TGTGCCAGCAGCCGCTGGGTCCGGGCACAGGCAACTAATGAAAAACTGTTTTTT	CASSRWVRAQATNEKLFF
TRBV25-1	TRBJ1-6	.	.	TGTGCCAGCAGAGCCTCAGGACAGTATAATTCACCCCTCCACTTT	CASRASGQYNSPLHF
TRBV4-3	TRBJ2-1	.	TRBD2	TGCGCCAGCAGCCAGCGACTAGCGGGGCTTTACAATGAGCAGTTCTTC	CASSQRLAGLYNEQFF
TRBV19	TRBJ1-5	once	.	TGTGCCAGTAGTTCCGGGGGGGGCCTCAATCAGCCCCAGCATTTT	CASSSGGGLNQPQHF
TRBV11-2	TRBJ2-2	.	.	TGTGCCAGCAGCTTAGACCCACCCGGGGAGCTGTTTTTT	CASSLDPPGELFF
TRBV6-6	TRBJ1-6	few	.	TGTGCCAGCAGTTACTCAAATAGTTCACCCCTCCACTTT	CASSYSNSSPLHF
TRBV5-6	TRBJ1-4	.	.	TGTGCCAGCAGCTTGGGACCGCTCGGGGAAAAACTGTTTTTT	CASSLGPLGEKLFF
TRBV12-5	TRBJ2-7	.	TRBD2	TGTGCTAGTGGTTTGCCCACGCCCTTTGGCGGAGGACTAGCGCACGAGCAGTACTTC	CASGLPTPFGGGLAHEQYF
TRBV4-1	TRBJ2-7	.	.	TGCGCCAGCAGCCAAGATAGGACGTGGACCTACGAGCAGTACTTC	CASSQDRTWTYEQYF
TRBV3-1/TRBV3-2	TRBJ2-7	once	.	TGTGCCAGCAGCCTGGGAGACAGGATCTCCTACGAGCAGTACTTC	CASSLGDRISYEQYF
TRBV21-1	TRBJ2-7	.	.	TGTGCCAGCAGCAAACGCTGGAGACAGGGAGTATACGAGCAGTACTTC	CASSKRWRQGVYEQYF
TRBV6-5	TRBJ2-3	.	TRBD1	TGTGCCAGCAGTTCAGGCCGGGACAGACATACAGATACGCAGTATTTT	CASSSGRDRHTDTQYF
TRBV5-8	TRBJ1-2	once	.	TGTGCCAGCAGCTTTGGGGGGGCAAGGGTCGGCTACACCTTC	CASSFGGARVGYTF
TRBV29-1	TRBJ1-3	once	.	TGCAGCGTCCACTCGGGCGGTCCCACCATATATTTT	CSVHSGGPTIYF
TRBV19	TRBJ2-7	.	TRBD1	TGTGCCAGTAGTGCTACCTTAGGACAGGGTATTAACTACGAGCAGTACTTC	CASSATLGQGINYEQYF
TRBV4-2	TRBJ2-3	once	TRBD2	TGTGCCAGCAGCCAAGACGGGCTAGCGGGGGTTACAGATACGCAGTATTTT	CASSQDGLAGVTDTQYF
TRBV5-8	TRBJ1-1	few	.	TGTGCCAGCAGCCCGGGGGTTTCTCTAACATGGAACACTGAAGCTTTCTTT	CASSPGVSLTWNTEAFF
TRBV7-8	TRBJ2-7	.	.	TGTGCCAGCACCATTACTCGGGGGGCCGGCTACGAGCAGTACTTC	CASTITRGAGYEQYF
TRBV18	TRBJ2-2	once	TRBD1	TGTGCCAGCGACCGGGACAGGGGCACCGGGGAGCTGTTTTTT	CASDRDRGTGELFF
TRBV6-2/TRBV6-3	TRBJ1-1	.	TRBD1	TGTGCCAGCAGTGACAGGGAGAACACTGAAGCTTTCTTT	CASSDRENTEAFF
TRBV19	TRBJ1-2	.	.	TGTGCCAGTAAATGGGGCAGTGGTGGCTACACCTTC	CASKWGSGGYTF
TRBV5-1	TRBJ1-3	.	.	TGCGCCAGCAGTCCTGACACCGGCTACCCTGGAAACACCATATATTTT	CASSPDTGYPGNTIYF
TRBV4-1	TRBJ1-6	few	.	TGCGCCAGCAGCCTGTCGGGGGCCGCTTTAGAATCACCCCTCCACTTT	CASSLSGAALESPLHF
TRBV5-1	TRBJ1-4	.	TRBD1	TGCGCCAGCAGCTTGGGGGACAGAGCTCATGAAAAACTGTTTTTT	CASSLGDRAHEKLFF
TRBV6-5	TRBJ1-1	.	.	TGTGCCAGCAGTTTGACCGACGAACAAAGTGAAGCTTTCTTT	CASSLTDEQSEAFF
TRBV9	TRBJ2-2	.	.	TGTGCCAGCAGCGGTAGGGCGGCCGGGGAGCTGTTTTTT	CASSGRAAGELFF
TRBV5-5	TRBJ1-1	.	.	TGTGCCAGCAGCTCACTATCGAACACTGAAGCTTTCTTT	CASSSLSNTEAFF
TRBV21-1	TRBJ1-5	.	.	TGTGCCAGCAGCAAAGCAGCGGAGAGGAGCAATCAGCCCCAGCATTTT	CASSKAAERSNQPQHF
TRBV6-1	TRBJ2-1	.	.	TGTGCCAGCCAGTCAAGGGACCCAAATGAGCAGTTCTTC	CASQSRDPNEQFF
TRBV19	TRBJ1-4	.	.	TGTGCCAGTAGTTCACGAAGAACTAATGAAAAACTGTTTTTT	CASSSRRTNEKLFF
TRBV5-1	TRBJ1-1	.	TRBD1	TGCGCCAGCAGCGCTGAGGGACAGGGGGCATGGGCTGAAGCTTTCTTT	CASSAEGQGAWAEAFF
TRBV28	TRBJ1-2	.	TRBD1	TGTGCCAGCAGTTTCCCCCGAACAGGGGGCAGCTATGGCTACACCTTC	CASSFPRTGGSYGYTF
TRBV2	TRBJ2-3	.	.	TGTGCCAGCAAGCTCCAGGGGGGGAGCACAGATACGCAGTATTTT	CASKLQGGSTDTQYF
TRBV7-2	TRBJ2-7	.	.	TGTGCCAGCAGCGTAGGGGGTCCTCCCAACGAGCAGTACTTC	CASSVGGPPNEQYF
TRBV2	TRBJ1-5	.	.	TGTGCCAGCAGGGGTGGACAATATCAGCCCCAGCATTTT	CASRGGQYQPQHF
TRBV19	TRBJ1-2	.	.	TGTGCCAGGAGGATACGTAACTATGGCTACACCTTC	CARRIRNYGYTF
TRBV5-1	TRBJ2-7	.	.	TGCGCCAGCAGCTCCGTGGTAGGGAAGTACGAGCAGTACTTC	CASSSVVGKYEQYF
TRBV19	TRBJ1-1	once	.	TGTGCCAGTAGTATAGGTAGATACGCGAACACTGAAGCTTTCTTT	CASSIGRYANTEAFF
TRBV7-9	TRBJ1-1	.	.	TGTGCCAGCAGCTTAGGAGGTGAAGCTTTCTTT	CASSLGGEAFF
TRBV5-6	TRBJ1-2	.	.	TGTGCCAGCAGCTTCCTTACTGCGGGACTCCTAGGGGGCTACACCTTC	CASSFLTAGLLGGYTF
TRBV4-2	TRBJ1-2	.	.	TGTGCCAGCAGCCTTACCACGGGGCAGGATCACTATGGCTACACCTTC	CASSLTTGQDHYGYTF
TRBV28	TRBJ1-1	.	.	TGTGCCAGCAGTCTAAACGGAGACGGAAGGTACACTGAAGCTTTCTTT	CASSLNGDGRYTEAFF